One and the same sample provided the 2 T cell receptor beta chains below, sequenced in a study of technical replicates of blood from a few donors. Method: immunoSEQ multiplex PCR; TCRdb's copy keeps in-frame clones and lacks some. The sample carries approximately 90,000 clones, 95% recorded once. The material sequenced was T cells isolated from PBMCs. The receptor source for this set is a human donor in good health.

This chain connects TRBV4-2 to TRBJ1-1; possibly TRBD1 for D (5 bases). The V gene's germline CDR1 is LGHNA and CDR2 YNFKEQ. Trimming stripped 5 bases from V and 3 bases from J, with 10 bases between. This CDR3 is 13 amino acids long. The CDR3 DNA follows: TGTGCCAGCAGCTGGGGGGGGGACACTGAAGCTTTCTTT. It translates to CASSWGGDTEAFF.

V and J are TRBV27 and TRBJ2-5, with 7 bases fitting TRBD1. Unmatched junction bases numbered 8, after V lost 0 bases and J lost 4 bases. Looked up from germline, CDR1 is MNHEY and CDR2 is SMNVEV (reference sequence). The CDR3 contains 16 residues. This CDR3 is CASSLSRQGPGETQYF. The CDR3 region has the DNA TGTGCCAGCAGTTTATCGAGACAGGGTCCGGGAGAGACCCAGTACTTC.